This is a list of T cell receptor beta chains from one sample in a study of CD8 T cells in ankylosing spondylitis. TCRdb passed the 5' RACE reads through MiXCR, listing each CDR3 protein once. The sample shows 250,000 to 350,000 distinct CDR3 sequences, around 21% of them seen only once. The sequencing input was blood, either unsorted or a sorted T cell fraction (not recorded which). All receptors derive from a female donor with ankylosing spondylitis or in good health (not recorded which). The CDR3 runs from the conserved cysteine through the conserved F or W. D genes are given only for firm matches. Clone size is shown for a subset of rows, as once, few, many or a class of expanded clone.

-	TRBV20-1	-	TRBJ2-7	TGCAGTGCTAGAGAGGGGGTAGGGTACGAGCAGTACTTC	CSAREGVGYEQYF
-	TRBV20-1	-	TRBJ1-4	TGCAGTGCTACCGGGTCAGCGGGGGAAAAACTGTTTTTT	CSATGSAGEKLFF
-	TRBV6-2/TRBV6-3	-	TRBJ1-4	TGTGCCAGCAGTGCCCGGCGGGAACTGTTTTTT	CASSARRELFF
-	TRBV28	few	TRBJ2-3	TGTGCCAGCAGCTTCCCGTTCGAGGGGTCAGATACGCAGTATTTT	CASSFPFEGSDTQYF
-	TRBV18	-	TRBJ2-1	TGTGCCAGCACCCGCGGTTCGAGCTCCTACAATGAGCAGTTCTTC	CASTRGSSSYNEQFF
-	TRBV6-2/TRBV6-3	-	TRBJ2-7	TGTGCCAGCAGCCACGGGACTGGAGAGCAGTACTTC	CASSHGTGEQYF
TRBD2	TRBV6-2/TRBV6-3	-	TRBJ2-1	TGTGCCAGCAGTTACGGGACTAAATACAATGAGCAGTTCTTC	CASSYGTKYNEQFF
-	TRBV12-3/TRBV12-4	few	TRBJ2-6	TGTGCCAGCAGTTCGATCGGAAATGCCAACGTCCTGACTTTC	CASSSIGNANVLTF
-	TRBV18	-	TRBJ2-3	TGTGCCAGCTCACCACCGACACACACAGATACGCAGTATTTT	CASSPPTHTDTQYF
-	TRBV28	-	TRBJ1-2	TGTGCCAGCAGTTTGGGCCTGGGGCAGGTCTATGGCTACACCTTC	CASSLGLGQVYGYTF
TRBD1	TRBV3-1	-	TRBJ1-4	TGTGCCAGCAGCCAAACCCGGGACAGGGGTGAAAAACTGTTTTTT	CASSQTRDRGEKLFF
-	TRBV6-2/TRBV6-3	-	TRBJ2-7	TGTGCCAGCAGCGACCGACTCCTCGCCTCCTACGAGCAGTACTTC	CASSDRLLASYEQYF
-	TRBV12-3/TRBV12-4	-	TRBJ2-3	TGTGCCAGCAGGCGGGACTCGGCAGATACGCAGTATTTT	CASRRDSADTQYF
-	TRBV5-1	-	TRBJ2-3	TGCGCCAGCACCCCCGGGACCTCGGTCGCCACAGATACGCAGTATTTT	CASTPGTSVATDTQYF
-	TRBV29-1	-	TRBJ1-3	TGCAGCGTCGAGGGCGGAAACACCATATATTTT	CSVEGGNTIYF
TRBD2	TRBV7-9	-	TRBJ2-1	TGTGCCAGCAGCTACGAGACTAGCGGGACTTCCGTTCAGTTCTTC	CASSYETSGTSVQFF
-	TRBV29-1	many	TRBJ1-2	TGCAGCGGAGAGGGCCTGAAGGATGGCTACACCTTC	CSGEGLKDGYTF
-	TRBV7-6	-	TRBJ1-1	TGTGCCAGCAGCTTACAGGGGAGATTAACTGAAGCTTTCTTT	CASSLQGRLTEAFF
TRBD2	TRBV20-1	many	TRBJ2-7	TGCAGTGCGGAATCTAGCGGGCCTTCCTACGAGCAGTACTTC	CSAESSGPSYEQYF